What follows are 30 T cell receptor beta chains derived from one specimen sequenced in a study of OX40 agonist ivuxolimab in advanced cancers. Assay used: immunoSEQ multiplex PCR; TCRdb lists only in-frame clones, some missing. Of roughly 60,000 clones in the sample, 85% were seen once. Sample: CD4+ or CD8+ T cells sorted from blood, taken in a trial of the OX40 agonist ivuxolimab. The receptors originated from an adult with an advanced solid tumor such as melanoma, head and neck, liver or kidney cancer.

This chain joins TRBV28 and TRBJ1-5; D gene uncertain. Germline-derived CDR1 and CDR2 are MDHEN and SYDVKM. Trimming stripped 3 bases from V and 6 bases from J, with 3 bases between. The CDR3 totals 11 residues. CDR3: CASSFAQPQHF. CDR3 nucleotides: TGTGCCAGCAGTTTTGCTCAGCCCCAGCATTTT.

The CDR3 loop is CASSSLGGNQPQHF. The DNA for the CDR3 is TGTGCCAGCAGTTCTTTAGGGGGAAATCAGCCCCAGCATTTT. This chain joins TRBV2 and TRBJ1-5; a possible D gene is TRBD1 (6 bases). Germline V gives CDR1 SNHLY, CDR2 FYNNEI. The CDR3 has 14 residues. V lost 5 bases and J 4 bases, leaving 12 bases between the germline ends.

J is TRBJ1-1 and V is TRBV19; the match to TRBD1 covers 7 bases. CDR1 is LNHDA and CDR2 is SQIVND in the germline V gene (reference sequence). J was trimmed by 4 bases and V by 2 bases; bases with no gene match: 4. The CDR3 totals 14 residues. The CDR3 is CASSIFSGGTEAFF. The CDR3 DNA follows: TGTGCCAGTAGTATATTTTCAGGGGGCACTGAAGCTTTCTTT.

The chain carries TRBV28 and TRBJ2-7; tentatively, D is TRBD2 (5 bases). The CDR3 is 14 amino acids. Deletions cut 1 base from V and 5 bases from J, with 12 bases between. The germline V gene has CDR1 MDHEN and CDR2 SYDVKM. The CDR3 region has the DNA TGTGCCAGCAGTTTATTCGGGGAGCTCAACGAGCAGTACTTC. It is translated as CASSLFGELNEQYF.

The chain has TRBV19 and TRBJ2-2; D may be TRBD1 (5 bases). Germline values: CDR1 LNHDA, CDR2 SQIVND (reference sequence). V lost 5 bases and J 2 bases, leaving 21 bases between the germline ends. The CDR3 runs 18 residues. This CDR3 reads CASSSALGRGENTGELFF. The CDR3 nucleotides read TGTGCCAGTAGTTCGGCACTTGGAAGGGGCGAAAACACCGGGGAGCTGTTTTTT.

The chain uses TRBV6-5 and TRBJ2-3, with TRBD1 matching over 8 bases. Trimming took 2 bases from V and 4 from J; bases not matched to a gene: 5. This CDR3 is 15 amino acids long. CDR1 MNHEY and CDR2 SVGAGI come from the germline V gene. CDR3 coding DNA: TGTGCCAGCAGTTACGCTCAGGGGGCACCAGATACGCAGTATTTT. Residues: CASSYAQGAPDTQYF.

The rearrangement joins TRBV25-1 to TRBJ2-7, with 7 positions matching TRBD1. This CDR3 contains 14 residues. Germline V gene lookup returns CDR1 MGHDK and CDR2 SYGVNS. V was pared by 7 bases and J by 2 bases, with 8 bases of the junction left unmatched. For the CDR3, the DNA is TGTGCCAGCACCAAAATGGGGACAGCCTACGAGCAGTACTTC. This gives the protein CASTKMGTAYEQYF.

The rearrangement uses TRBV2 and TRBJ2-2, with 8 bases that match TRBD2. The CDR3 totals 13 residues. The V and J ends lost 9 bases and 4 bases, in that order; junction bases with no gene match: 4. Germline lookup yields CDR1 SNHLY and CDR2 FYNNEI. CDR3 amino acids: CASIAGFTGELFF. The CDR3 DNA reads as TGTGCCAGTATAGCGGGGTTCACCGGGGAGCTGTTTTTT.

Only one count was recorded for this clone. The V call is TRBV27, the J call TRBJ2-4, with 8 positions matching TRBD1. The germline V gene has CDR1 MNHEY and CDR2 SMNVEV (reference sequence). The CDR3 is 14 residues long. V trimming: 4 bases; J trimming: 6 bases; junction bases outside the gene matches: 5. CDR3 in DNA: TGTGCCAGCAGTTCAGGGGGCCGGAGAAACATTCAGTACTTC. Translation gives CASSSGGRRNIQYF.

For the CDR3, the DNA is TGTGCCAGTCGGCAAGGGGCGGCGGGAGATACGCAGTATTTT. Its translation: CASRQGAAGDTQYF. This chain joins TRBV6-4 and TRBJ2-3; D is tentatively TRBD1 or TRBD2 (5 bases each). The germline CDR1 and CDR2 sequences are MRHNA and SNTAGT. Trimming cost V 9 bases and J 5 bases, with 18 bases left between them. CDR3 size: 14 residues.

Only one count was recorded for this clone. The V call is TRBV6-9, the J call TRBJ2-7; TRBD1 matches 8 bases. This CDR3 is built from 14 residues. The V gene's germline CDR1 is MNHGY and CDR2 SVAAGI. V dropped 4 bases and J dropped 6; count of bases not matched to a gene: 8. Here the CDR3 DNA reads TGTGCCAGCAGTTCCGGGACAGGTCCCTCCGAGCAGTACTTC. This gives the protein CASSSGTGPSEQYF.

The chain combines TRBV2 with TRBJ2-1, with no clear D. CDR1 and CDR2 (germline): SNHLY, FYNNEI. V was shortened by 10 bases and J by 8 bases, with 15 bases between the two germline ends. The CDR3 length is 12 residues. The CDR3 region is CATKVQGYEQFF. Here the CDR3 DNA reads TGTGCCACCAAGGTTCAAGGGTATGAGCAGTTCTTC.

The V gene is TRBV2, the J gene TRBJ2-3; D may be TRBD1 (6 bases). Looked up from germline, CDR1 is SNHLY and CDR2 is FYNNEI. V was clipped by 7 bases and J by 5 bases, with 19 bases between them. This CDR3 has 15 residues. CDR3 amino acids: CASTPGETLGDTQYF. The CDR3, as DNA: TGTGCCAGCACGCCAGGGGAAACTTTAGGAGATACGCAGTATTTT.

The V and J genes are TRBV28 and TRBJ1-4; D remains ambiguous. The CDR3 is 14 residues long. CDR1 is MDHEN, CDR2 SYDVKM, per germline. V was clipped by 5 bases and J by 5 bases, with 12 bases between them. The CDR3 spells CASSADGSNEKLFF. The CDR3, as DNA: TGTGCCAGCAGTGCTGACGGATCCAATGAAAAACTGTTTTTT.

The chain carries TRBV5-6 and TRBJ2-5; no clear D. The germline V gene has CDR1 SGHDT and CDR2 YYEEEE. CDR3 length: 13 residues. V lost 0 bases and J 1 base, leaving 4 bases between the germline ends. The CDR3 DNA reads TGTGCCAGCAGCTTGGTGGGCCAAGAGACCCAGTACTTC. Encoded protein: CASSLVGQETQYF.

V and J are TRBV28 and TRBJ2-7; 7 bases fit TRBD1. The CDR3 runs 12 residues. Looked up from germline, CDR1 is MDHEN and CDR2 is SYDVKM. With 4 bases clipped from V and 4 bases from J, the junction kept 1 base outside the gene matches. CDR3 sequence (DNA): TGTGCCAGCAGTTACAGGGGATACGAGCAGTACTTC. Its translation: CASSYRGYEQYF.

The chain is built from TRBV6-5 and TRBJ2-5, with 12 bases lining up with TRBD2. The germline gives CDR1 MNHEY, CDR2 SVGAGI. The V and J ends lost 5 bases and 4 bases, in that order; junction bases with no gene match: 5. This CDR3 comprises 15 residues. DNA for the CDR3: TGTGCCAGCAGTAAAACGGGACTAGCGGGAGAGACCCAGTACTTC. Encoded protein: CASSKTGLAGETQYF.

This chain uses TRBV9 with TRBJ1-6; perhaps TRBD1 as D (5 bases). CDR1 is SGDLS and CDR2 is YYNGEE in the germline V gene. This CDR3 is 15 amino acids long. Trimming pared 4 bases from V and 7 bases from J, leaving 15 bases between. CDR3 DNA sequence: TGTGCCAGCAGCCCATCCGGGGGGGGGAATTCACCCCTCCACTTT. Amino acids: CASSPSGGGNSPLHF.

The gene calls are TRBV19 and TRBJ1-5; D possibly corresponds to TRBD1 (5 bases). V was pared by 11 bases and J by 3 bases, with 20 bases between. CDR3 length: 15 amino acids. The germline CDR1 and CDR2 sequences are LNHDA and SQIVND (reference sequence). CDR3 in DNA: TGTGCCTCCAAGCGGGGGAGCGGGATCAATCAGCCCCAGCATTTT. Protein sequence: CASKRGSGINQPQHF.

V usage is TRBV19 and J usage is TRBJ2-3; 7 nucleotides line up with TRBD2. The CDR3 spans 16 residues. V dropped 0 bases and J dropped 6; count of bases not matched to a gene: 9. The germline CDR1 and CDR2 sequences are LNHDA and SQIVND (reference sequence). The CDR3 protein is CASSIDGGGIKDTQYF. CDR3 bases: TGTGCCAGTAGTATAGATGGGGGGGGAATAAAGGATACGCAGTATTTT.

A few counts support this clone. The chain recombines TRBV29-1 with TRBJ2-1, with 7 positions matching TRBD1. CDR3 size: 13 residues. The V segment lost 6 bases and the J segment 13 bases; nucleotides outside the gene matches: 15. Germline CDR1 reads SQVTM; CDR2 reads ANQGSEA. CDR3: CSVCFRDSATQFF. CDR3 DNA: TGCAGCGTATGCTTCCGGGACAGCGCTACTCAGTTCTTC.

The chain joins TRBV9 to TRBJ1-1, with D possibly being TRBD1 (5 bases). Trimming left V 2 bases short and J 3 bases short, with 11 bases between. This CDR3 has 14 amino acids. Germline values: CDR1 SGDLS, CDR2 YYNGEE. Written as DNA, the CDR3 is TGTGCCAGCAGCGTCGCGCTGGGGGACACTGAAGCTTTCTTT. Its protein product is CASSVALGDTEAFF.

DNA for the CDR3: TGCAGCGTTGAAGTCCTCCCTAGCGGGATGAGCTCCTACAATGAGCAGTTCTTC. Translating it yields CSVEVLPSGMSSYNEQFF. The V call is TRBV29-1, the J call TRBJ2-1, with 9 bases fitting TRBD2. The junction had 10 bases not matched to a gene; V was cut back by 1 base and J by 0 bases. The germline gives CDR1 SQVTM, CDR2 ANQGSEA. This CDR3 is built from 18 residues.

This clone was seen a single time. V is TRBV11-2 and J is TRBJ2-1, with D perhaps TRBD1 (6 bases). The CDR3 consists of 13 residues. Trimming removed 5 bases at V and 10 bases at J, with 15 bases between. Germline V gene data show CDR1 as SGHAT and CDR2 as FQNNGV. CDR3 DNA: TGTGCCAGCAGCAGAAACAGGGAACTGGAGCAGTTCTTC. Translated: CASSRNRELEQFF.

Judged by abundance, this clone is medium-sized (0.01 to 0.1%). V and J are TRBV7-9 and TRBJ2-2; D may be TRBD2 (5 bases). This CDR3 has 13 amino acids. Germline values: CDR1 SEHNR, CDR2 FQNEAQ (reference sequence). Trimming removed 0 bases at V and 7 bases at J, with 6 bases between. The CDR3 bases are TGTGCCAGCAGCTTAGCCGGGAACGGGGAGCTGTTTTTT. Residues: CASSLAGNGELFF.

The chain's CDR3 is CASSLGYGARNEQFF. CDR3 nucleotides: TGTGCCAGCAGCTTAGGTTATGGGGCTCGGAATGAGCAGTTCTTC. The chain recombines TRBV7-9 with TRBJ2-1, with D possibly TRBD1 on 5 matching bases. V was shortened by 1 base and J by 7 bases, with 14 bases between the two germline ends. Germline CDR1 SEHNR, CDR2 FQNEAQ (reference sequence). The CDR3 spans 15 residues.

The chain joins TRBV28 to TRBJ2-5; TRBD1 is a possible D gene (6 bases). V lost 3 bases to trimming and J lost 4 bases, with 21 bases between them. The CDR3 length is 17 residues. CDR1 and CDR2 from the germline V gene are MDHEN and SYDVKM. The CDR3 is CASSFRGGLGLGETQYF. CDR3 nucleotides: TGTGCCAGCAGTTTCAGGGGTGGCTTAGGCTTAGGAGAGACCCAGTACTTC.

The chain employs TRBV4-1 and TRBJ2-1, with 9 nucleotides matching TRBD2. The CDR3 consists of 14 residues. V shed 0 bases, J shed 14 bases, and the junction held 8 bases outside the gene matches. Germline values: CDR1 MGHRA, CDR2 YSYEKL. As DNA, the CDR3 is TGCGCCAGCAGCCAAGATCGCAGCGGGAGGAGGAAGTTCTTC. Protein product: CASSQDRSGRRKFF.

The table lists this clone with a count of one. This rearrangement joins TRBV6-6 to TRBJ1-6; a possible D gene is TRBD1 (6 bases). The CDR3 has 15 amino acids. Deletions cut 5 bases from V and 2 bases from J, with 10 bases between. Germline V gene lookup returns CDR1 MNHNY and CDR2 SVGAGI (reference sequence). The CDR3 DNA follows: TGTGCCAGCAGTCCTCAGGGGCCCTATAATTCACCCCTCCACTTT. This codes for CASSPQGPYNSPLHF.

The gene calls are TRBV7-8 and TRBJ2-7; TRBD1 or TRBD2 may be the D gene (6 bases each). The ends were cut back, 5 bases at V and 1 base at J, with 15 bases in the middle. CDR1 SGHVS and CDR2 FQNEAQ come from the germline V gene. The CDR3 runs 15 residues. The CDR3 nucleotides read TGTGCCAGCAGCACATTCGCGGGGACATCCTACGAGCAGTACTTC. Its translation is CASSTFAGTSYEQYF.